Following are 30 T cell receptor beta chains from one sample sequenced in a study of graft-versus-host responses after intestinal transplantation. Profiling relied on immunoSEQ multiplex PCR, and the TCRdb table lists in-frame clones only, not all of them. The sample shows tens of thousands of clones, approximately 86% of them seen only once. Researchers processed graft tissue to release intraepithelial and lamina propria lymphocytes. This specimen consisted of ileum tissue, obtained approximately 200 days after intestinal transplant. These receptors were obtained from a human patient who received an intestinal transplant, so some T cells may come from the graft donor.

In this sample, this clone turned up once. The genes are TRBV4-2 and TRBJ2-1; TRBD2 matches at 11 bases. This CDR3 is 17 amino acids long. Germline assignment: CDR1 LGHNA and CDR2 YNFKEQ. Trimming at V came to 1 base and at J to 7 bases, leaving 9 bases not matched to a gene. DNA of the CDR3: TGTGCCAGCAGCCAAGTGGTTAGCGGGGGGGCTTTGAATGAGCAGTTCTTC. It is translated as CASSQVVSGGALNEQFF.

The V and J genes are TRBV15 and TRBJ1-1; D is possibly TRBD1 (5 bases). Trimming took off 5 bases at V and 5 bases at J, with 18 bases between the two ends. CDR1 LNHNV and CDR2 YYDKDF come from the germline V gene (reference sequence). This CDR3 comprises 15 residues. CDR3 in amino acids: CATSPRTNGGTEAFF. Here the CDR3 DNA reads TGTGCCACCAGCCCTCGGACAAACGGCGGGACTGAAGCTTTCTTT.

This chain joins TRBV29-1 and TRBJ2-7; D may be TRBD2 (6 bases). This CDR3 spans 11 amino acids. V was pared by 6 bases and J by 4 bases, with 10 bases between. Germline V CDR1 and CDR2: SQVTM, ANQGSEA. Here the CDR3 reads CSVRESYEQYF. The CDR3 coding sequence is TGCAGCGTACGGGAGTCTTACGAGCAGTACTTC.

The V and J genes are TRBV5-4 and TRBJ2-3; 7 positions agree with TRBD1. CDR3 length: 15 residues. Germline loops: CDR1 SGHNT, CDR2 YYREEE (reference sequence). J was trimmed by 3 bases and V by 3 bases; bases with no gene match: 7. The CDR3 sequence: CASSSHNRGTDTQYF. Here the CDR3 DNA reads TGTGCCAGCAGCTCCCACAACAGGGGAACAGATACGCAGTATTTT.

The rearrangement uses TRBV13 and TRBJ2-7; 9 bases map to TRBD1. The CDR3 covers 16 residues. CDR1 is PRHDT and CDR2 is FYEKMQ in the germline V gene (reference sequence). With 5 bases clipped from V and 2 bases from J, the junction kept 10 bases outside the gene matches. The CDR3 bases are TGTGCCAGCAGCAAGGGACAGGGAGGGACACCCTACGAGCAGTACTTC. Protein product: CASSKGQGGTPYEQYF.

In this sample, this clone turned up once. This rearrangement joins TRBV10-3 to TRBJ2-3; 9 nucleotides align to TRBD2. Trimming removed 4 bases from V and 3 bases from J; junction bases left unmatched: 11. The germline gives CDR1 ENHRY, CDR2 SYGVKD. This CDR3 spans 17 amino acids. The CDR3 DNA follows: TGTGCCATCAGTGGCCATAGGGCTAGCGGGGATACAGATACGCAGTATTTT. This codes for CAISGHRASGDTDTQYF.

The chain's CDR3 is CASSLGGGYEQYF. The DNA of the CDR3 is TGTGCCAGCAGCTTGGGGGGGGGCTACGAGCAGTACTTC. The chain carries TRBV5-6 and TRBJ2-7; 7 bases match TRBD2. The CDR3 totals 13 residues. The germline CDR1 and CDR2 sequences are SGHDT and YYEEEE. With 0 bases clipped from V and 3 bases from J, the junction kept 0 bases outside the gene matches.

V usage is TRBV5-1 and J usage is TRBJ2-4; no clear D. The V end lost 3 bases, the J end lost 0 bases, and 10 bases lay between the germline ends. Germline lookup yields CDR1 SGHRS and CDR2 YFSETQ. CDR3 length: 15 residues. The CDR3 DNA sequence: TGCGCCAGCAGCTGGGGTCCGGGAGCCAAAAACATTCAGTACTTC. The encoded protein is CASSWGPGAKNIQYF.

The chain joins TRBV7-9 to TRBJ2-5; 7 positions match TRBD1. The trim removed 2 bases at V and 5 bases at J, leaving 8 bases unmatched. Germline V CDR1 and CDR2: SEHNR, FQNEAQ (reference sequence). This CDR3 spans 15 amino acids. The CDR3 protein is CASSLLATRGETQYF. In DNA form, the CDR3 reads TGTGCCAGCAGCTTATTGGCAACCAGGGGGGAGACCCAGTACTTC.

V gene TRBV18 combines with J gene TRBJ2-2, with D possibly TRBD2 on 6 matching bases. The CDR3 spans 15 residues. With 6 bases removed from V and 3 bases from J, the gap between germline ends came to 14 bases. Germline CDR1 KGHSH, CDR2 LQKENI. CDR3 nucleotide sequence: TGTGCCAGCTCTAAGGGAGGCCGCGACACCGGGGAGCTGTTTTTT. Its protein is CASSKGGRDTGELFF.

The chain couples TRBV5-1 to TRBJ2-3; TRBD2 matches 9 bases. Per the germline V gene, CDR1 is SGHRS and CDR2 is YFSETQ. The CDR3 is 16 residues long. After removal of 0 bases from V and 4 bases from J, the junction contained 6 bases not matched to a gene. The CDR3 here is CASSLVVAGASDTQYF. CDR3 DNA sequence: TGCGCCAGCAGCTTGGTTGTAGCGGGGGCCTCAGATACGCAGTATTTT.

The chain has TRBV4-1 and TRBJ1-2; D gene uncertain. Per germline, CDR1 MGHRA and CDR2 YSYEKL. The CDR3 runs to 15 residues. Between the trimmed V and J ends, which lost 4 bases and 5 bases, there was a span of 17 bases. DNA of the CDR3: TGCGCCAGCAGCCCCCGGGGAGCAGGACGATATGGCTACACCTTC. Encoded protein: CASSPRGAGRYGYTF.

The rearrangement uses TRBV14 and TRBJ2-3; D is unresolved. The CDR3 runs 14 residues. Germline-derived CDR1 and CDR2 are SGHDN and FVKESK. V gave up 3 bases and J gave up 1 base, with 8 bases separating them. The CDR3: CASSHTAGTDTQYF. CDR3 coding DNA: TGTGCCAGCAGCCACACAGCTGGCACAGATACGCAGTATTTT.

This rearrangement joins TRBV19 to TRBJ2-7; TRBD1 agrees at 7 bases. The CDR3 sequence is 14 residues long. Germline CDR1 reads LNHDA; CDR2 reads SQIVND (reference sequence). V shed 4 bases, J shed 3 bases, and the junction held 6 bases outside the gene matches. The CDR3 bases are TGTGCCAGTAGTAAGCTCGGGACAGACTACGAGCAGTACTTC. Translated: CASSKLGTDYEQYF.

This chain connects TRBV7-6 to TRBJ2-1; 11 bases fit TRBD1. The CDR3 runs to 16 residues. J was trimmed by 2 bases and V by 1 base; bases with no gene match: 1. Germline CDR1 SGHVS, CDR2 FNYEAQ. CDR3 in amino acids: CASSLVGQGAYNEQFF. CDR3 bases: TGTGCCAGCAGCTTAGTGGGACAGGGGGCCTACAATGAGCAGTTCTTC.

The chain employs TRBV15 and TRBJ2-2, with D uncertain. The CDR3 sequence is 12 residues long. The germline gives CDR1 LNHNV, CDR2 YYDKDF (reference sequence). The V end was cut by 1 base, the J end by 7 bases, with 4 bases between. CDR3 amino acids: CATSRVRGELFF. The CDR3 bases are TGTGCCACCAGCAGAGTGCGCGGGGAGCTGTTTTTT.

The rearrangement links TRBV11-2 to TRBJ1-2; TRBD1 might be the D (6 bases). Germline assignment: CDR1 SGHAT and CDR2 FQNNGV. Between the trimmed V and J ends, which lost 5 bases and 2 bases, there was a span of 12 bases. The CDR3 consists of 14 residues. CDR3: CASSRRTDNYGYTF. CDR3 DNA sequence: TGTGCCAGCAGCCGGCGGACAGACAACTATGGCTACACCTTC.

This chain joins TRBV19 and TRBJ2-5; D gene uncertain. The J call may be wrong; the DNA end is better matched by TRBJ2-7. In germline, CDR1 is LNHDA, CDR2 SQIVND (reference sequence). The CDR3 extends over 16 amino acids. CDR3 sequence (DNA): TGTGCCAGTAGTATAGGGGCGCGACTCGGGTCCGCCGAGCAGTACTTC. The encoded protein is CASSIGARLGSAEQYF.

The V and J genes are TRBV28 and TRBJ1-5; D possibly corresponds to TRBD1 (5 bases). This CDR3 comprises 17 residues. The V gene lost 2 bases and the J gene lost 6 bases, with 20 bases spanning the gap. Per germline, CDR1 MDHEN and CDR2 SYDVKM. For the CDR3, the DNA is TGTGCCAGCAGTTTAGAATATCGGGACGGGCGGGCTCAGCCCCAGCATTTT. Protein: CASSLEYRDGRAQPQHF.

The V and J genes are TRBV7-8 and TRBJ2-7; D not resolved. V was shortened by 4 bases and J by 0 bases, with 16 bases between the two germline ends. This CDR3 spans 16 amino acids. Germline assignment: CDR1 SGHVS and CDR2 FQNEAQ. CDR3 sequence: CASSSRAILTSYEQYF. DNA for the CDR3: TGTGCCAGCAGCTCCAGAGCTATTCTAACCTCCTACGAGCAGTACTTC.

V and J are TRBV7-6 and TRBJ1-3, with 7 bases aligning to TRBD1. J lost 3 bases, V lost 4 bases, and 9 bases had no gene match. This CDR3 is 16 amino acids long. Germline CDR1 and CDR2: SGHVS and FNYEAQ. CDR3 region: CASSSIDREGGNTIYF. For the CDR3, the DNA is TGTGCCAGCAGCTCTATCGACAGGGAGGGTGGAAACACCATATATTTT.

This sequence joins TRBV2 and TRBJ1-1, with D tentatively TRBD1 (6 bases). The CDR3 loop spans 12 amino acids. CDR1 is SNHLY and CDR2 is FYNNEI in the germline V gene. The V end was cut by 3 bases, the J end by 11 bases, with 13 bases between. CDR3 residues: CASSDRGLSAFF. The CDR3 DNA follows: TGTGCCAGCAGTGACCGGGGGCTCTCGGCTTTCTTT.

J is TRBJ2-7 and V is TRBV6-5; 9 positions match TRBD1. The CDR3 is 14 amino acids. CDR1 MNHEY and CDR2 SVGAGI come from the germline V gene. V shed 2 bases, J shed 6 bases, and the junction held 5 bases outside the gene matches. CDR3: CASSYPTGGGEQYF. Here the CDR3 DNA reads TGTGCCAGCAGTTACCCGACAGGGGGGGGCGAGCAGTACTTC.

V gene TRBV5-1 combines with J gene TRBJ1-1; 7 positions agree with TRBD1. Trimming took 3 bases from V and 0 from J; bases not matched to a gene: 8. The germline V gene encodes CDR1 SGHRS and CDR2 YFSETQ. CDR3 size: 16 residues. CDR3 residues: CASSSGQVRMNTEAFF. The CDR3 DNA is TGCGCCAGCAGCTCCGGACAGGTCCGAATGAACACTGAAGCTTTCTTT.

The V gene is TRBV29-1, the J gene TRBJ1-2; D unclear. V was trimmed by 4 bases and J by 6 bases, leaving 12 bases between them. Germline-derived CDR1 and CDR2 are SQVTM and ANQGSEA. CDR3 size: 12 residues. CDR3: CSVGQGWNGYTF. DNA of the CDR3: TGCAGCGTTGGACAAGGGTGGAATGGCTACACCTTC.

The J gene is TRBJ2-5, the V gene TRBV4-1; D ambiguous. Germline values: CDR1 MGHRA, CDR2 YSYEKL. This CDR3 is 13 amino acids long. Deletions cut 2 bases from V and 3 bases from J, with 7 bases between. The CDR3 region has the DNA TGCGCCAGCAGCCAACCGGCAGAAGAGACCCAGTACTTC. This encodes CASSQPAEETQYF.

The chain couples TRBV7-6 to TRBJ2-5; 7 bases map to TRBD1. CDR1 and CDR2 from the germline V gene are SGHVS and FNYEAQ. V was pared by 5 bases and J by 3 bases, with 3 bases of the junction left unmatched. The CDR3 is 13 amino acids. CDR3 residues: CASSQGTEETQYF. The CDR3 DNA is TGTGCCAGCAGCCAGGGGACAGAAGAGACCCAGTACTTC.

The genes are TRBV5-1 and TRBJ2-7; 10 bases agree with TRBD2. Per the germline V gene, CDR1 is SGHRS and CDR2 is YFSETQ. J gave up 0 bases and V 3 bases, and 6 bases lay outside the gene matches. The CDR3 length is 16 residues. CDR3 nucleotides: TGCGCCAGCAGCTCCACTAGCGGGGCGAGCTCCTACGAGCAGTACTTC. Translating gives CASSSTSGASSYEQYF.

This clone is a singleton in its sample. The rearrangement links TRBV9 to TRBJ2-7; 11 bases are a match to TRBD2. The CDR3 is 16 residues long. Per germline, CDR1 SGDLS and CDR2 YYNGEE. V lost 4 bases, J lost 3 bases, and 9 bases stayed unmatched. Written as DNA, the CDR3 is TGTGCCAGCAGCCCCGAGGGGACTAGCGGATACTACGAGCAGTACTTC. Its protein product is CASSPEGTSGYYEQYF.

This clone was seen just once. The chain has TRBV5-1 and TRBJ2-5, with TRBD1 matching over 7 bases. From germline, CDR1 is SGHRS and CDR2 YFSETQ. Unmatched junction bases numbered 2, after V lost 2 bases and J lost 1 base. The CDR3 consists of 14 residues. CDR3 nucleotides: TGCGCCAGCAGCTTTCAGGGGGTCCAAGAGACCCAGTACTTC. Protein: CASSFQGVQETQYF.